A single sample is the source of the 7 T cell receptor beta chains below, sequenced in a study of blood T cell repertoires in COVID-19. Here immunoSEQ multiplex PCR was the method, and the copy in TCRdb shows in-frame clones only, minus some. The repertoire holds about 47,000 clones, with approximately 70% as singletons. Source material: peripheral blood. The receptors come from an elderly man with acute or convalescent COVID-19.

CDR3 nucleotide sequence: TGTGCCAGCACCCAGACGGGGACAGGGGCAGATACGCAGTATTTT. Protein: CASTQTGTGADTQYF. The chain joins TRBV6-6 to TRBJ2-3; 10 bases are shared with TRBD1. This CDR3 is 15 amino acids long. Looked up from germline, CDR1 is MNHNY and CDR2 is SVGAGI (reference sequence). The junction had 8 bases not matched to a gene; V was cut back by 7 bases and J by 4 bases.

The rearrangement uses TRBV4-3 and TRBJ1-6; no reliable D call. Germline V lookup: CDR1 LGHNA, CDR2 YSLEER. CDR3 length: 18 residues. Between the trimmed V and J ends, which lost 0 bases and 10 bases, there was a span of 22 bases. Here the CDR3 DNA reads TGCGCCAGCAGCCAAGATCCGAGGGCAGAAAAGGGTCGGTCACCCCTCCACTTT. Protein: CASSQDPRAEKGRSPLHF.

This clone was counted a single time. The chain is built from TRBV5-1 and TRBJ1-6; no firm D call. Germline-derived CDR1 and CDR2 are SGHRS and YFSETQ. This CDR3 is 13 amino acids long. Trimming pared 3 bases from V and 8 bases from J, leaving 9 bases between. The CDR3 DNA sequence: TGCGCCAGCAGCTACGCCCTAGATTCACCCCTCCACTTT. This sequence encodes CASSYALDSPLHF.

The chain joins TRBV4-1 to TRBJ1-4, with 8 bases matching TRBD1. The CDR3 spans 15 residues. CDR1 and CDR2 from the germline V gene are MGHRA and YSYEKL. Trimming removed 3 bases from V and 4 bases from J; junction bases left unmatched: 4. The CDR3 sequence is CASSQGTGGNEKLFF. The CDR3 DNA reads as TGCGCCAGCAGCCAGGGAACAGGGGGTAATGAAAAACTGTTTTTT.

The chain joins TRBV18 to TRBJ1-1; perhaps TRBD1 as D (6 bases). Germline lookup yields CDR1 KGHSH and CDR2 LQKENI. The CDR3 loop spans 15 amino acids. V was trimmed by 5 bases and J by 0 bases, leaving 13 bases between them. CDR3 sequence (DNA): TGTGCCAGCTCAGAACAGGGTAGGGTGAACACTGAAGCTTTCTTT. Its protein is CASSEQGRVNTEAFF.

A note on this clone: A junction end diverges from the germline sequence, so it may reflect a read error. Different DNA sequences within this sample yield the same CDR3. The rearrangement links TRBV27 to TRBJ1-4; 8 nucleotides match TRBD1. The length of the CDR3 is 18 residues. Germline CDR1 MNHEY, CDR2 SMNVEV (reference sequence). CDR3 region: CASSASRDRGWTNEKLFF. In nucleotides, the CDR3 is TGCGCCAGCAGCGCTAGTAGAGACAGGGGTTGGACTAATGAAAAACTGTTTTTT.

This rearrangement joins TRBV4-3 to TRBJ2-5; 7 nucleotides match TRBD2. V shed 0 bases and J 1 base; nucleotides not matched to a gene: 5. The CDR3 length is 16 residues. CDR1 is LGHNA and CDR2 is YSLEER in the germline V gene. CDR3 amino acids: CASSQDGSGTQETQYF. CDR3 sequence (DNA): TGCGCCAGCAGCCAAGACGGGAGCGGGACCCAAGAGACCCAGTACTTC.